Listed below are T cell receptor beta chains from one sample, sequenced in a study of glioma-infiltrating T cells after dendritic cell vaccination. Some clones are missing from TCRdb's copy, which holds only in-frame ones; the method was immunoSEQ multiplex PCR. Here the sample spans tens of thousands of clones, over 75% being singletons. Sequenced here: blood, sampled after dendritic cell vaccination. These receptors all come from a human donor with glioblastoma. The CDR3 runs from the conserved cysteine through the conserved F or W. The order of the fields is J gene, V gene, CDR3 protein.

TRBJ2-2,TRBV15,CATSSVRSTGELFF
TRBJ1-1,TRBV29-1,CSPPQGEAFF
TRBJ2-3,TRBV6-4,CASSEGDSSTDTQYF
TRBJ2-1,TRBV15,CATSRGRQGRNNEQFF
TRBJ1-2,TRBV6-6,CASSYEPTLSYTF
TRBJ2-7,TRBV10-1,CASSETVNPQGLISYEQYF
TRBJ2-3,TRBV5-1,CASSLLAGVQIDTQYF
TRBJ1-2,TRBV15,CATSRDMGQRYGYTF
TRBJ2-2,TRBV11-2,CASSYSGRRGTGELFF
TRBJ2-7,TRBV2,CASRSPGGGGVNEQYF
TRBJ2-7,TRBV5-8,CASSLAPVGGGRGIYEQYF
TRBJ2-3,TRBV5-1,CASSLPGLGTDTQYF
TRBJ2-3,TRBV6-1,CASSEFGTGGEDTQYF
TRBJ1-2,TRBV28,CASSWGDPRGYTF
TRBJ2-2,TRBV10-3,CAISPTLVTTGTGELFF
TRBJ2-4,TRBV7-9,CASSLTRNSRDSLPNIQYF
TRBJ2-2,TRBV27,CASSWGRPGELFF
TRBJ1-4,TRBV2,CASSDPSGGLGTNEKLFF
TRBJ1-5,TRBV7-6,CASNYRGRPQHF
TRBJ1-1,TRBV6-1,CASRQVNTEAFF
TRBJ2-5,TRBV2,CASSDGLRGASYQETQYF
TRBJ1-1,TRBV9,CASTRTSGNTEAFF
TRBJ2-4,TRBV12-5,CASGGTGLNIQYF
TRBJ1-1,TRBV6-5,CASSYRDLGRAFF
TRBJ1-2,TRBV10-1,CASTREGYTF
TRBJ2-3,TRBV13,CASSLGPGQGNGDTQYF
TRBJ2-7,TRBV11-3,CASSLGGQAYEQYF
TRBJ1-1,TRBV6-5,CASSNGQGGNTEAFF
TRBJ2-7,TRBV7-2,CASSFTGYEQYF
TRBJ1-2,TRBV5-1,CASSVQPGEGYTF
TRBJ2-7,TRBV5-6,CASSRIEGQWGSYEQYF
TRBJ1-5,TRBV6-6,CATTVGGGVGNQPQHF
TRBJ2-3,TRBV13,CASSLTGGTDTQYF
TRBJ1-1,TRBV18,CASSPGQGNTEAFF
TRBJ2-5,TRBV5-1,CASSSQGTGQETQYF
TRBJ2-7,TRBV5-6,CASSLGGQGAYEQYF
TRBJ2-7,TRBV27,CASSSTSGGYEQYF
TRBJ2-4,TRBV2,CASRWDLIQYF
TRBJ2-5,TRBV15,CATSRGPQRVETQYF
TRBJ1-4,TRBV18,CASSPYRGQNNEKLFF
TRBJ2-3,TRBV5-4,CASSLEVTLHTDTQYF
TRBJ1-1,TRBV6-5,CASIPGTAQNTEAFF
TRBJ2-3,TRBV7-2,CASSSWGRGGTDTQYF
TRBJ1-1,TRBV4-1,CASSIPGVTLVNTEAFF
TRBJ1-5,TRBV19,CASSIDRGGPQHF
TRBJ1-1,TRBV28,CASSRGITEAFF
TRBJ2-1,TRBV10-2,CASLYNNEQFF
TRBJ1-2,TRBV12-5,CASGYTENYGYTF
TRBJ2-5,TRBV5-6,CASSFFDSQETQYF
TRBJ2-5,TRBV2,CASSQDSSGETQYF
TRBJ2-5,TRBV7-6,CASSLRGLAGGQETQYF